This T cell receptor (beta chain) emerged from a study of low-dose radiotherapy and immunotherapy resistance in tumors. About the research overall: Treatment of Cohort 2 consisted of 1 Gy per fraction every two weeks, amounting to 13 Gy over 26 weeks. One day before radiation and immunotherapy, intravenous cyclophosphamide 200 mg/m2 was administered, with this repeated every two weeks. Every two weeks patients got nivolumab 240 mg flat dose, plus ipilimumab 1 mg/kg every six weeks, intravenously.

The sample holds many counts of this clonotype. Trimming left V 4 bases short and J 6 bases short, with 18 bases between. The CDR3 spans 16 residues. With TRAV- and TRBV-specific primers, first-strand cDNA was made, covering the alpha and beta chains. Over approximately 20 PCR cycles, TCRs were amplified from a constant-region primer and V-primer adapter. TCRdb recomputed calls from the reads with MiXCR, one row per CDR3 protein. The sample yields around 100,000 distinct CDR3 sequences, less than 25% seen once. Sample time point: after trial treatment. Noted treatment: LDRT plus nivolumab, ipilimumab, low-dose cyclophosphamide and aspirin (RACIN trial).

The rearrangement joins TRBV12-3 or TRBV12-4 to TRBJ2-2; D is uncertain. This TCR derives from a female donor with ovarian cancer. The sequenced sample was PBMCs, obtained after low-dose radiotherapy plus immunotherapy. The CDR3 spells CASSSPGPTEAGELFF. CDR3 DNA: TGTGCCAGCAGTTCACCCGGGCCCACCGAGGCCGGGGAGCTGTTTTTT.